One sample yielded the 24 T cell receptor beta chains listed below, sequenced in a study of beta chain features in type 1 diabetes. Since all of the isolated RNA was reverse transcribed, expressed TCRB transcripts were what got sequenced. Profiled with immunoSEQ multiplex PCR; TCRdb holds only in-frame clones, not every one. Among about 930,000 clones listed, about 17% were seen once. Sequenced: naive CD4+ T cells from blood. These receptors were taken from a woman between 18 and 29 years old in good health.

The V call is TRBV28, the J call TRBJ1-1; D is uncertain. Germline V CDR1 and CDR2: MDHEN, SYDVKM. Deletions cut 1 base from V and 3 bases from J, with 9 bases between. The CDR3 totals 14 residues. CDR3 in DNA: TGTGCCAGCAGTTTATCCCGACTCGACACTGAAGCTTTCTTT. This codes for CASSLSRLDTEAFF.

The chain joins TRBV28 to TRBJ2-5; 7 bases align to TRBD2. CDR1 is MDHEN and CDR2 is SYDVKM in the germline V gene. The CDR3 sequence is 16 residues long. J gave up 2 bases and V 6 bases, and 12 bases lay outside the gene matches. This chain's CDR3 is CASSIGGLAAQETQYF. The CDR3 DNA reads TGTGCCAGCAGCATCGGAGGGCTAGCGGCACAAGAGACCCAGTACTTC.

The V gene is TRBV7-9, the J gene TRBJ2-3; a possible D gene is TRBD2 (5 bases). The CDR3 length is 12 residues. Germline CDR1 and CDR2: SEHNR and FQNEAQ (reference sequence). The V end lost 2 bases, the J end lost 6 bases, and 6 bases lay between the germline ends. The CDR3 DNA reads TGTGCCAGCAGCTTAAGGGAGGATACGCAGTATTTT. Translating it yields CASSLREDTQYF.

The rearrangement links TRBV13 to TRBJ2-3; D is ambiguous. Germline lookup yields CDR1 PRHDT and CDR2 FYEKMQ (reference sequence). The CDR3 is 13 residues long. V was cut by 5 bases and J by 5 bases, with 11 bases left in between. CDR3 sequence reads: CASSPGRGDTQYF. The CDR3 DNA reads TGTGCCAGCAGCCCCGGACGCGGAGATACGCAGTATTTT.

This sequence joins TRBV15 and TRBJ2-1, with D perhaps matching TRBD2 (6 bases). Trimming removed 0 bases at V and 5 bases at J, with 11 bases between. CDR3 length: 15 residues. CDR1 and CDR2 from the germline V gene are LNHNV and YYDKDF (reference sequence). In DNA, the CDR3 is TGTGCCACCAGCAGAGACGCGGGATTTAACAATGAGCAGTTCTTC. It translates to CATSRDAGFNNEQFF.

Concerning this clone: The same CDR3 arises from other DNA sequences in this sample as well. The chain carries TRBV5-1 and TRBJ2-5; D may be TRBD1 or TRBD2 (5 bases each). The CDR3 length is 14 residues. The germline gives CDR1 SGHRS, CDR2 YFSETQ. The V and J ends lost 0 bases and 3 bases respectively, with 9 bases between them. DNA for the CDR3: TGCGCCAGCAGCTTGGGAGGGACCGAAGAGACCCAGTACTTC. Protein: CASSLGGTEETQYF.

This chain uses TRBV7-2 with TRBJ1-1; 7 bases agree with TRBD1. From germline, CDR1 is SGHTA and CDR2 FQGNSA. The CDR3 runs 12 residues. V was pared by 5 bases and J by 4 bases, with 1 base of the junction left unmatched. The CDR3: CASSRGPTEAFF. In nucleotides, the CDR3 is TGTGCCAGCAGCAGGGGGCCCACTGAAGCTTTCTTT.

The chain is built from TRBV6-6 and TRBJ1-1; perhaps TRBD1 as D (6 bases). The V gene lost 1 base and the J gene lost 5 bases, with 14 bases spanning the gap. The CDR3 contains 15 residues. CDR1 and CDR2 from the germline V gene are MNHNY and SVGAGI (reference sequence). CDR3 sequence: CASSYFGGPGTEAFF. The CDR3 nucleotides read TGTGCCAGCAGTTACTTCGGGGGCCCCGGTACTGAAGCTTTCTTT.

The chain employs TRBV28 and TRBJ2-1; the D is unclear. Germline CDR1 is MDHEN and CDR2 is SYDVKM. The CDR3 has 13 amino acids. V was shortened by 5 bases and J by 13 bases, with 18 bases between the two germline ends. CDR3 sequence (DNA): TGTGCCAGCAGTCCCTCCCTCCTAGAGTCCCAGTTCTTC. It specifies CASSPSLLESQFF.

This clone has only a few counts. This sequence joins TRBV7-9 and TRBJ2-7; D gene ambiguous. Trimming shortened V by 5 bases and J by 3 bases, and 5 bases separated the two germline ends. The CDR3 contains 11 residues. CDR1 is SEHNR and CDR2 is FQNEAQ in the germline V gene (reference sequence). CDR3 sequence reads: CASSAVYEQYF. CDR3 coding DNA: TGTGCCAGCAGCGCGGTCTACGAGCAGTACTTC. Combining the CDR3 with reference TRBV7-9 and TRBJ2-7 gives the whole variable domain DTGVSQNPRHKITKRGQNVTFRCDPISEHNRLYWYRQTLGQGPEFLTYFQNEAQLEKSRLLSDRFSAERPKGSFSTLEIQRTEQGDSAMYLCASSAVYEQYFGPGTRLTVT.

The gene calls are TRBV2 and TRBJ2-3; 7 positions agree with TRBD1. J was trimmed by 10 bases and V by 4 bases; bases with no gene match: 2. CDR1 is SNHLY, CDR2 FYNNEI, per germline. CDR3 length: 11 residues. The CDR3 is CASSGQGSQYF. In DNA form, the CDR3 reads TGTGCCAGCAGTGGACAGGGTTCGCAGTATTTT.

Only a few counts were recorded for this clone. The genes are TRBV29-1 and TRBJ2-5; TRBD2 matches at 10 bases. Germline CDR1 is SQVTM and CDR2 is ANQGSEA. V trimming: 7 bases; J trimming: 5 bases; junction bases outside the gene matches: 7. CDR3 length equals 13 residues. Here the CDR3 DNA reads TGCAGCGCCAGCGGGAGGGCCCTGGAGACCCAGTACTTC. This sequence encodes CSASGRALETQYF.

The rearrangement links TRBV4-1 to TRBJ1-2, with 7 bases fitting TRBD1. The CDR3 length is 17 residues. Germline CDR1 and CDR2: MGHRA and YSYEKL. Losses at the gene ends were 0 bases for V and 2 bases for J; bases not matched to a gene: 9. DNA of the CDR3: TGCGCCAGCAGCCAAGATATTGGGACAGAGAACAACTATGGCTACACCTTC. This encodes CASSQDIGTENNYGYTF.

This clone has only a few counts. The chain recombines TRBV2 with TRBJ2-7; D is uncertain. The CDR3 covers 12 residues. Germline V lookup: CDR1 SNHLY, CDR2 FYNNEI. V was clipped by 7 bases and J by 2 bases, with 9 bases between them. This CDR3 is CASKSAAYEQYF. The CDR3 bases are TGTGCCAGCAAGTCTGCGGCCTACGAGCAGTACTTC.

A few counts support this clone. The V call is TRBV28, the J call TRBJ2-1, with TRBD2 matching over 10 bases. CDR1 is MDHEN and CDR2 is SYDVKM in the germline V gene. The CDR3 length is 14 residues. Trimming removed 8 bases from V and 0 bases from J; junction bases left unmatched: 1. Here the CDR3 reads CASLAGDSYNEQFF. As DNA, the CDR3 is TGTGCCAGCCTAGCGGGGGACTCCTACAATGAGCAGTTCTTC.

This clone appeared a few times. The chain links TRBV6-1 to TRBJ2-3, with 9 bases aligning to TRBD2. Germline lookup yields CDR1 MNHNS and CDR2 SASEGT. V lost 2 bases to trimming and J lost 0 bases; unmatched junction nucleotides: 15. CDR3 length: 20 amino acids. DNA for the CDR3: TGTGCCAGCAGTGAATTTGCGGGCGGTTGGACTAGCGCTAGCACAGATACGCAGTATTTT. Its protein is CASSEFAGGWTSASTDTQYF.

V and J are TRBV4-2 and TRBJ2-3; tentatively, D is TRBD1 (5 bases). The CDR3 extends over 18 amino acids. V lost 0 bases to trimming and J lost 0 bases, with 16 bases between them. The germline V gene encodes CDR1 LGHNA and CDR2 YNFKEQ. CDR3 loop: CASSQETWGLLSTDTQYF. Written as DNA, the CDR3 is TGTGCCAGCAGCCAAGAAACGTGGGGCCTACTAAGCACAGATACGCAGTATTTT.

This clone appeared a few times. The chain couples TRBV7-9 to TRBJ2-1; TRBD1 is a possible D gene (6 bases). The germline V gene has CDR1 SEHNR and CDR2 FQNEAQ (reference sequence). CDR3 length: 14 amino acids. V was shortened by 0 bases and J by 8 bases, with 11 bases between the two germline ends. The CDR3 bases are TGTGCCAGCAGCTTAGCGGGGGCTTGGGATGAGCAGTTCTTC. Its translation: CASSLAGAWDEQFF.

The J gene is TRBJ1-5, the V gene TRBV4-3, with D unclear. This CDR3 comprises 15 residues. CDR1 LGHNA and CDR2 YSLEER come from the germline V gene. Trimming took off 1 base at V and 0 bases at J, with 7 bases between the two ends. The CDR3 DNA reads as TGCGCCAGCAGCCAAGTTGCTCGTAGCAATCAGCCCCAGCATTTT. Amino acid sequence: CASSQVARSNQPQHF.

About this clone itself: Different DNA sequences within this sample yield the same CDR3. The rearrangement uses TRBV20-1 and TRBJ2-7; D is unresolved. Trimming removed 3 bases from V and 3 bases from J, with 6 bases in between. Germline loops: CDR1 DFQATT, CDR2 SNEGSKA (reference sequence). The CDR3 loop spans 11 amino acids. The CDR3 sequence: CSARDYYEQYF. DNA of the CDR3: TGCAGTGCTAGGGATTACTACGAGCAGTACTTC.

The chain combines TRBV27 with TRBJ2-1, with 11 bases aligning to TRBD2. Germline V gives CDR1 MNHEY, CDR2 SMNVEV (reference sequence). V was clipped by 6 bases and J by 7 bases; unmatched bases: 11. The CDR3 sequence is 16 residues long. The CDR3 nucleotides read TGTGCCAGCAGACCGACTAGCGGGGTCCTGAAAAATGAGCAGTTCTTC. Its protein product is CASRPTSGVLKNEQFF.

This chain joins TRBV11-2 and TRBJ2-1; a possible D gene is TRBD2 (5 bases). CDR1 is SGHAT and CDR2 is FQNNGV in the germline V gene. The length of the CDR3 is 16 residues. Trimming left V 0 bases short and J 9 bases short, with 18 bases between. Here the CDR3 reads CASSLEGSSFTIEQFF. CDR3 sequence (DNA): TGTGCCAGCAGCTTAGAGGGGAGTAGCTTTACAATTGAGCAGTTCTTC.

This clone was picked up a small number of times. This chain links TRBV29-1 with TRBJ1-1; D is possibly TRBD1 (5 bases). This CDR3 region has 15 residues. V was pared by 4 bases and J by 1 base, with 16 bases between. CDR1 SQVTM and CDR2 ANQGSEA come from the germline V gene. CDR3 DNA: TGCAGCGTTGCCCGTTCGGGACGATCGAACACTGAAGCTTTCTTT. Its translation: CSVARSGRSNTEAFF.

This clone was counted a few times. The genes are TRBV6-6 and TRBJ2-1; D possibly corresponds to TRBD2 (6 bases). The CDR3 has 15 residues. Germline-derived CDR1 and CDR2 are MNHNY and SVGAGI (reference sequence). Trimming pared 6 bases from V and 7 bases from J, leaving 19 bases between. Written as DNA, the CDR3 is TGTGCCAGCAGAGGGACCAGTAGGGAGGCTAATGAGCAGTTCTTC. Translating it yields CASRGTSREANEQFF.